This TCR beta chain derives from a study of beta chain features in type 1 diabetes. Broader study findings: Moderately but significantly shorter TCRB CDR3s were found in Type 1 diabetes patients in all four CD4+ subsets. Patients with type 1 diabetes showed fewer VDJ junction insertions and more deletions.

The CDR3 has 14 amino acids. Per germline, CDR1 MNHEY and CDR2 SVGAGI. With 5 bases clipped from V and 3 bases from J, the junction kept 7 bases outside the gene matches. As regards this clone: Antigen: not known.

Researchers reported sorting CD4+ naive, central memory, regulatory and stem cell-like memory cells via CD45RO/CCR7/CD25/CD127/CD95/CD27. Since all of the isolated RNA was reverse transcribed, expressed TCRB transcripts were what got sequenced. Repertoires were generated with immunoSEQ multiplex PCR, while TCRdb's copy carries only in-frame clones and drops some. This sample yields nearly 700,000 clones, of which 13% are seen a single time; 0.022% belongs to the top ten. The clonotype originates from a man between 18 and 35 years old with type 1 diabetes. Source material: naive CD4+ T cells from blood. The rearrangement uses TRBV6-5 and TRBJ2-7; TRBD1 agrees at 7 bases. CDR3 coding DNA: TGTGCCAGCAGTGCACGGACAGGCCTCTACGAGCAGTACTTC. This codes for CASSARTGLYEQYF.